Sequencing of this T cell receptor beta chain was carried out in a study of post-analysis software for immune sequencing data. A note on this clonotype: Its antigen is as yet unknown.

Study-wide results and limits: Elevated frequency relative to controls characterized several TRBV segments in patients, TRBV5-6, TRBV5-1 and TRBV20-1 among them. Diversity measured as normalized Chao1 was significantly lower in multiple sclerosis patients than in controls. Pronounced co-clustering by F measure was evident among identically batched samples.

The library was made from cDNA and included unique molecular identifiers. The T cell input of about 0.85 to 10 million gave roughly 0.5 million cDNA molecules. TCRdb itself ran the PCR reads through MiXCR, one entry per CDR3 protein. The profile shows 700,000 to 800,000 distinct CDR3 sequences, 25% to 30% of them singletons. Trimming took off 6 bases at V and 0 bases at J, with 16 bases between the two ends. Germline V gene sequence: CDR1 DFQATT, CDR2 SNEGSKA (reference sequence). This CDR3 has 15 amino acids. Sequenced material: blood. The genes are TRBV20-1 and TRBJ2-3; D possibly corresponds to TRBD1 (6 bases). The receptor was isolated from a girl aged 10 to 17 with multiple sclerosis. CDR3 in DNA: TGCAGTGCACAGGACAGAAAAAGTAGCACAGATACGCAGTATTTT. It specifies CSAQDRKSSTDTQYF.